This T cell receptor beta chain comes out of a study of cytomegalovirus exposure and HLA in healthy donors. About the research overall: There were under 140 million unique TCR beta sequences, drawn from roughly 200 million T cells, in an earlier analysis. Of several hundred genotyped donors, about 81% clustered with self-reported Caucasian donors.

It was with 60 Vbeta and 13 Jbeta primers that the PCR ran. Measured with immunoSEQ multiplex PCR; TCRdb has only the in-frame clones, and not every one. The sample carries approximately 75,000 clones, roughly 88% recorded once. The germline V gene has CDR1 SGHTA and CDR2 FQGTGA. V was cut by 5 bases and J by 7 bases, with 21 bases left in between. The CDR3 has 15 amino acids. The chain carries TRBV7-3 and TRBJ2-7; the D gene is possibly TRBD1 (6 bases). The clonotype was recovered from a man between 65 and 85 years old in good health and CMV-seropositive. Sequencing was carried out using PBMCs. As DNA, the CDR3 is TGTGCCAGCAGCCGAGAAGGCAGGGGATTGAGTGAGCAGTACTTC. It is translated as CASSREGRGLSEQYF.